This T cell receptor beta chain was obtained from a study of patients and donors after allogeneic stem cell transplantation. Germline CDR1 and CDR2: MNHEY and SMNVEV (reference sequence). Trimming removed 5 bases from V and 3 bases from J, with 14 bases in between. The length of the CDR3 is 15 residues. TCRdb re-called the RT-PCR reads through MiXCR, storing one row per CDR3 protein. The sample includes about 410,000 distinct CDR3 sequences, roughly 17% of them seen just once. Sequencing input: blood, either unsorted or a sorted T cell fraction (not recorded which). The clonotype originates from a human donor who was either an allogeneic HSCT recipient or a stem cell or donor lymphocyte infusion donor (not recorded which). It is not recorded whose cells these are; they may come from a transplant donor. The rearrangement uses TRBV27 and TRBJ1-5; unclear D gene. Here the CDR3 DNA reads TGTGCCAGCAGTCGCCCCGGAGCCATCAATCAGCCCCAGCATTTT. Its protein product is CASSRPGAINQPQHF.